Below are 27 T cell receptor beta chains sequenced from a single sample in a study of cytomegalovirus exposure and HLA in healthy donors. Primers for the PCR totalled 60 Vbeta and 13 Jbeta. The method was immunoSEQ multiplex PCR; TCRdb's version includes in-frame clones alone and lacks a portion of them. This table holds 150,000 to 200,000 clones, approximately 80% found once. The sequenced sample consisted of PBMCs. Receptors were obtained from a woman aged 30 to 39 in good health and CMV-seronegative.

The chain has TRBV29-1 and TRBJ1-1; D might be TRBD1 (6 bases). Trimming shortened V by 4 bases and J by 7 bases, and 16 bases separated the two germline ends. Per the germline V gene, CDR1 is SQVTM and CDR2 is ANQGSEA. CDR3 length: 13 amino acids. The CDR3 sequence: CSVGRLGGGEAFF. The CDR3 DNA sequence: TGCAGCGTTGGACGCCTAGGGGGTGGTGAAGCTTTCTTT.

This clone was counted a few times. This chain connects TRBV5-4 to TRBJ1-1; D is unresolved. The CDR3 totals 14 residues. Trimming shortened V by 0 bases and J by 1 base, and 7 bases separated the two germline ends. The V gene's germline CDR1 is SGHNT and CDR2 YYREEE (reference sequence). The CDR3 is CASSLGAGNTEAFF. As DNA, the CDR3 is TGTGCCAGCAGCTTGGGGGCGGGGAACACTGAAGCTTTCTTT.

V is TRBV5-1 and J is TRBJ2-7; TRBD1 matches 8 bases. Germline V CDR1 and CDR2: SGHRS, YFSETQ. The trim removed 4 bases at V and 2 bases at J, leaving 8 bases unmatched. The CDR3 has 15 residues. CDR3 amino acids: CASSIGQGSTYEQYF. Written as DNA, the CDR3 is TGCGCCAGCAGCATAGGACAGGGATCAACCTACGAGCAGTACTTC.

This rearrangement joins TRBV6-4 to TRBJ1-4; D call uncertain. The V gene's germline CDR1 is MRHNA and CDR2 SNTAGT. This CDR3 region has 13 residues. Trimming removed 5 bases at V and 8 bases at J, with 12 bases between. The chain's CDR3 is CASSRAPGEKLFF. The CDR3 DNA reads TGTGCCAGCAGTCGGGCACCGGGAGAAAAACTGTTTTTT.

A single count supports this clone. The chain is built from TRBV6-1 and TRBJ2-5; 12 nucleotides align to TRBD1. With V trimmed by 5 bases and J by 4 bases, 2 bases remained unmatched. The CDR3 is 14 residues long. CDR1 and CDR2 from the germline V gene are MNHNS and SASEGT. CDR3 residues: CASSRDRGRETQYF. The CDR3 DNA is TGTGCCAGCAGTCGGGACAGGGGGCGAGAGACCCAGTACTTC.

This chain uses TRBV6-5 with TRBJ2-1; possibly TRBD1 for D (5 bases). Per the germline V gene, CDR1 is MNHEY and CDR2 is SVGAGI. The CDR3 runs to 16 residues. Between the trimmed V and J ends, which lost 0 bases and 0 bases, there was a span of 9 bases. CDR3 in DNA: TGTGCCAGCAGTTACTCAACAGGCCCCTCCTACAATGAGCAGTTCTTC. It specifies CASSYSTGPSYNEQFF.

The CDR3 DNA is TGTGCCAGCAGTCTAGGGGGTTTGGTCTACGAGCAGTACTTC. It translates to CASSLGGLVYEQYF. The rearrangement uses TRBV27 and TRBJ2-7, with a possible D match to TRBD1 (6 bases). Germline-derived CDR1 and CDR2 are MNHEY and SMNVEV (reference sequence). Trimming took 5 bases from V and 3 from J, leaving 14 bases between them. This CDR3 is 14 amino acids long.

This clone was found a few times. CDR3 sequence: CASSLARGNEQFF. The CDR3, as DNA: TGTGCCAGCAGCTTAGCGCGAGGCAATGAGCAGTTCTTC. V is TRBV7-2 and J is TRBJ2-1; D remains ambiguous. CDR3 length equals 13 residues. V lost 0 bases and J 6 bases, leaving 6 bases between the germline ends. In germline, CDR1 is SGHTA, CDR2 FQGNSA. The whole variable domain, filled in from reference TRBV7-2 and TRBJ2-1, reads GAGVSQSPSNKVTEKGKDVELRCDPISGHTALYWYRQSLGQGLEFLIYFQGNSAPDKSGLPSDRFSAERTGGSVSTLTIQRTQQEDSAVYLCASSLARGNEQFFGPGTRLTVL.

This chain links TRBV19 with TRBJ1-2; 8 positions agree with TRBD1. Germline CDR1 and CDR2: LNHDA and SQIVND (reference sequence). The trim removed 6 bases at V and 5 bases at J, leaving 11 bases unmatched. The CDR3 has 15 residues. The CDR3 DNA follows: TGTGCCAGTAGCTTGGAACGGACAGGGTCATATGGCTACACCTTC. It is translated as CASSLERTGSYGYTF. Drawing the rest from reference TRBV19 and TRBJ1-2, the complete variable domain is DGGITQSPKYLFRKEGQNVTLSCEQNLNHDAMYWYRQDPGQGLRLIYYSQIVNDFQKGDIAEGYSVSREKKESFPLTVTSAQKNPTAFYLCASSLERTGSYGYTFGSGTRLTVV.

The chain employs TRBV13 and TRBJ1-4, with a tentative D call TRBD1 (6 bases). V lost 2 bases to trimming and J lost 7 bases, with 14 bases between them. This CDR3 spans 15 amino acids. The germline gives CDR1 PRHDT, CDR2 FYEKMQ (reference sequence). The CDR3: CASSLSAGVGEKLFF. CDR3 bases: TGTGCCAGCAGCTTAAGTGCAGGGGTAGGTGAAAAACTGTTTTTT.

V is TRBV5-4 and J is TRBJ2-7; no clear D gene. In germline, CDR1 is SGHNT, CDR2 YYREEE (reference sequence). V was trimmed by 4 bases and J by 1 base, leaving 9 bases between them. This CDR3 is built from 13 residues. The CDR3 loop is CASSPGRSYEQYF. CDR3 coding DNA: TGTGCCAGCAGCCCCGGTCGGTCCTACGAGCAGTACTTC.

V usage is TRBV30 and J usage is TRBJ2-1; TRBD2 agrees at 7 bases. The ends lost 2 bases at V and 8 bases at J; junction bases unmatched: 6. Germline V gives CDR1 GTSNPN, CDR2 SVGIG (reference sequence). This CDR3 is 13 amino acids long. DNA of the CDR3: TGTGCCTGGAGTAAGACTAGCCAGCATGAGCAGTTCTTC. Its protein product is CAWSKTSQHEQFF.

V usage is TRBV2 and J usage is TRBJ2-3, with 10 bases that match TRBD2. The germline V gene has CDR1 SNHLY and CDR2 FYNNEI. This CDR3 comprises 14 residues. J lost 2 bases, V lost 8 bases, and 4 bases had no gene match. The CDR3 spells CASGLADVTDTQYF. The DNA of the CDR3 is TGTGCCAGCGGACTAGCGGACGTCACAGATACGCAGTATTTT.

The J gene is TRBJ2-5, the V gene TRBV2; TRBD2 aligns across 7 bases. This CDR3 has 14 amino acids. Germline CDR1 is SNHLY and CDR2 is FYNNEI. Germline trimming cut 10 bases from V and 4 bases from J; bases unmatched to any gene: 12. The DNA of the CDR3 is TGTGCCACCTCAGATCGGGGGGTCGGAGAGACCCAGTACTTC. This translates into CATSDRGVGETQYF.

The genes are TRBV10-1 and TRBJ2-3; unclear D gene. Germline CDR1 reads WNHNN; CDR2 reads SYGVQD (reference sequence). Trimming pared 3 bases from V and 0 bases from J, leaving 19 bases between. CDR3 length equals 18 residues. Here the CDR3 reads CASSDANISTLSTDTQYF. The CDR3 bases are TGCGCCAGCAGTGATGCAAACATTTCAACCCTTAGCACAGATACGCAGTATTTT.

In this sample, this clone turned up once. This chain uses TRBV7-9 with TRBJ1-6; TRBD1 agrees at 7 bases. Per germline, CDR1 SEHNR and CDR2 FQNEAQ (reference sequence). The CDR3 runs to 17 residues. J lost 2 bases, V lost 4 bases, and 8 bases had no gene match. The CDR3 nucleotides read TGTGCCAGCAGCTCACCAGATGGGACAGCCTATAATTCACCCCTCCACTTT. Encoded protein: CASSSPDGTAYNSPLHF. The variable domain in full, completed from reference TRBV7-9 and TRBJ1-6, reads DTGVSQNPRHKITKRGQNVTFRCDPISEHNRLYWYRQTLGQGPEFLTYFQNEAQLEKSRLLSDRFSAERPKGSFSTLEIQRTEQGDSAMYLCASSSPDGTAYNSPLHFGNGTRLTVT.

The chain uses TRBV30 and TRBJ2-3; 8 bases fit TRBD1. CDR3 size: 18 residues. Per germline, CDR1 GTSNPN and CDR2 SVGIG (reference sequence). The V and J ends lost 5 bases and 1 base, in that order; junction bases with no gene match: 17. The CDR3 reads CAWEVWSGGALGTDTQYF. The CDR3 DNA is TGTGCCTGGGAGGTATGGTCAGGGGGCGCGTTGGGCACAGATACGCAGTATTTT.

The chain is built from TRBV6-1 and TRBJ1-2; 9 nucleotides align to TRBD1. Germline V gene sequence: CDR1 MNHNS, CDR2 SASEGT. V lost 7 bases and J lost 7; bases outside the gene matches: 10. This CDR3 contains 14 residues. The chain's CDR3 is CASIFGQGYGGYTF. In DNA form, the CDR3 reads TGTGCCAGCATATTCGGACAGGGGTACGGTGGCTACACCTTC.

This clone has more than one count but fewer than ten. This chain connects TRBV9 to TRBJ2-7; 8 bases line up with TRBD1. CDR1 and CDR2 from the germline V gene are SGDLS and YYNGEE. The CDR3 has 14 amino acids. V lost 6 bases and J lost 2; bases outside the gene matches: 7. The DNA for the CDR3 is TGTGCCAGCACCCGAGGGACAGGCCCCTACGAGCAGTACTTC. Encoded protein: CASTRGTGPYEQYF.

This chain joins TRBV7-3 and TRBJ2-5; perhaps TRBD2 as D (7 bases). The germline CDR1 and CDR2 sequences are SGHTA and FQGTGA. The CDR3 has 15 residues. The germline V and J ends were trimmed by 5 bases and 4 bases, with 17 bases remaining between them. Written as DNA, the CDR3 is TGTGCCAGCAGCAGGGGGGGGCGAGAGGGAGAGACCCAGTACTTC. Protein: CASSRGGREGETQYF.

The rearrangement joins TRBV9 to TRBJ2-7, with 16 bases identical to TRBD2. Per the germline V gene, CDR1 is SGDLS and CDR2 is YYNGEE. V lost 2 bases, J lost 2 bases, and 4 bases stayed unmatched. This CDR3 spans 17 amino acids. CDR3 in amino acids: CASSVGTSGRGAYEQYF. The DNA of the CDR3 is TGTGCCAGCAGCGTCGGGACTAGCGGGAGGGGAGCCTACGAGCAGTACTTC.

This chain connects TRBV10-3 to TRBJ2-7; D is perhaps TRBD1 (6 bases). This CDR3 spans 13 amino acids. Germline assignment: CDR1 ENHRY and CDR2 SYGVKD. Trimming left V 5 bases short and J 2 bases short, with 10 bases between. The CDR3 sequence: CAISSGQPYEQYF. CDR3 sequence (DNA): TGTGCCATCAGTTCCGGACAGCCCTACGAGCAGTACTTC.

V gene TRBV5-4 combines with J gene TRBJ2-7, with TRBD2 matching over 9 bases. CDR1 is SGHNT and CDR2 is YYREEE in the germline V gene (reference sequence). This CDR3 is 12 amino acids long. The V and J ends lost 3 bases and 5 bases, in that order; junction bases with no gene match: 0. CDR3 bases: TGTGCCAGCAGCTGGACTAGCGACGAGCAGTACTTC. Amino acid sequence: CASSWTSDEQYF.

The CDR3 protein is CASSPRNYSNQPQHF. The CDR3, as DNA: TGTGCCAGCAGCCCACGCAACTATAGCAATCAGCCCCAGCATTTT. This sequence joins TRBV5-8 and TRBJ1-5; D unclear. This CDR3 is 15 amino acids long. The V end lost 4 bases, the J end lost 0 bases, and 11 bases lay between the germline ends. Germline loops: CDR1 SGHTS, CDR2 YDEGEE.

This chain's CDR3 is CASSYALTRETQYF. DNA for the CDR3: TGTGCCAGCAGTTACGCACTAACGAGGGAGACCCAGTACTTC. This sequence joins TRBV6-5 and TRBJ2-5; D gene ambiguous. Deletions cut 2 bases from V and 5 bases from J, with 12 bases between. CDR1 is MNHEY, CDR2 SVGAGI, per germline. The CDR3 has 14 amino acids.

The chain has TRBV27 and TRBJ2-5; D call uncertain. Trimming removed 3 bases from V and 1 base from J, with 6 bases in between. The CDR3 is 13 amino acids. The V gene's germline CDR1 is MNHEY and CDR2 SMNVEV (reference sequence). The CDR3 spells CASSLLAQETQYF. CDR3 DNA sequence: TGTGCCAGCAGTTTGTTGGCCCAAGAGACCCAGTACTTC.

The rearrangement uses TRBV2 and TRBJ2-7; 10 bases line up with TRBD2. The germline V gene encodes CDR1 SNHLY and CDR2 FYNNEI. This CDR3 has 14 residues. V lost 8 bases and J lost 2; bases outside the gene matches: 6. The CDR3 DNA reads TGTGCCAGCTTAGCGGGGGGCCGAACCTACGAGCAGTACTTC. Protein: CASLAGGRTYEQYF.